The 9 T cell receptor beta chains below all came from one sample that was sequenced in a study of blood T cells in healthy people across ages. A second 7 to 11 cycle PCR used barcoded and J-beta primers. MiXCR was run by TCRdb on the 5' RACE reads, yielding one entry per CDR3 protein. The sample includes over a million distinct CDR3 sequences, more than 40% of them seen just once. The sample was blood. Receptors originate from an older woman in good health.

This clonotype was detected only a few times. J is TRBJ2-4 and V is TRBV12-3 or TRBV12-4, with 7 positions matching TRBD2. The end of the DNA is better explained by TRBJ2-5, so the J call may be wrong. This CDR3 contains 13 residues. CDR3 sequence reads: CASTVGGQETQYF. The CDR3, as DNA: TGTGCCAGCACGGTGGGGGGGCAAGAGACCCAGTACTTC.

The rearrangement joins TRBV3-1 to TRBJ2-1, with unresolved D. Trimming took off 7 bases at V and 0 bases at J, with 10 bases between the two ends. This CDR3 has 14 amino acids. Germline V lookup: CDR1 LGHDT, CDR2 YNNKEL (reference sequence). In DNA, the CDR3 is TGTGCCAGCAAGCCCTTTAGCTCCTACAATGAGCAGTTCTTC. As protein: CASKPFSSYNEQFF.

The CDR3 DNA is TGTGCCAGCAGCCTTCGGGCTACCTATAGCAATCAGCCCCAGCATTTT. Its translation is CASSLRATYSNQPQHF. The V gene is TRBV5-5, the J gene TRBJ1-5, with D hard to call. The V end lost 4 bases, the J end lost 0 bases, and 14 bases lay between the germline ends. CDR1 is SGHKS, CDR2 YYEKEE, per germline (reference sequence). CDR3 length equals 16 residues.

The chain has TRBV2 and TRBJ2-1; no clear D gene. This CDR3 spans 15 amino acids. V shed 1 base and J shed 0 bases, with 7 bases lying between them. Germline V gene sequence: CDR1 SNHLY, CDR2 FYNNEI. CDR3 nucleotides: TGTGCCAGCAGTGAAGACGGCTTCTCCTACAATGAGCAGTTCTTC. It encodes CASSEDGFSYNEQFF. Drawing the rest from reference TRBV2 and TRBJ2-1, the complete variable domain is EPEVTQTPSHQVTQMGQEVILRCVPISNHLYFYWYRQILGQKVEFLVSFYNNEISEKSEIFDDQFSVERPDGSNFTLKIRSTKLEDSAMYFCASSEDGFSYNEQFFGPGTRLTVL.

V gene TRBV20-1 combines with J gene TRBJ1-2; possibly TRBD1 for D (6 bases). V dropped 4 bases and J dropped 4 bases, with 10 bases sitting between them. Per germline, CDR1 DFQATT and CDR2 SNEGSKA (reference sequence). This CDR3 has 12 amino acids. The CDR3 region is CSAIRTVYGYTF. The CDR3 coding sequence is TGCAGTGCTATTCGGACAGTCTATGGCTACACCTTC.

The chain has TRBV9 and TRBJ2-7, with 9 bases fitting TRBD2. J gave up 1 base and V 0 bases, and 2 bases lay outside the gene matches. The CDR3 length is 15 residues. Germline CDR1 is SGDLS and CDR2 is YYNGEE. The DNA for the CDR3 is TGTGCCAGCAGCGTAGGGACTAGCGTTTCCTACGAGCAGTACTTC. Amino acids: CASSVGTSVSYEQYF.

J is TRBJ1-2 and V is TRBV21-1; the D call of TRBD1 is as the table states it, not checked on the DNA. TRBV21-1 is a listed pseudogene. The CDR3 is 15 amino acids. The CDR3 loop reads CASSNDNSQGFGYTF. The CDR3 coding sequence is TGTGCCAGCAGCAACGACAACTCACAGGGGTTTGGCTACACCTTC.

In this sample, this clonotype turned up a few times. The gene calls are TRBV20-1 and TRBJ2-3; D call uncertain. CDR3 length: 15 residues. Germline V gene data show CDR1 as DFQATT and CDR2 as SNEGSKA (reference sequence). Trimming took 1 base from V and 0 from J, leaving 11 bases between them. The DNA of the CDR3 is TGCAGTGCTAGAGGGCTAGATCATAGCACAGATACGCAGTATTTT. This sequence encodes CSARGLDHSTDTQYF.

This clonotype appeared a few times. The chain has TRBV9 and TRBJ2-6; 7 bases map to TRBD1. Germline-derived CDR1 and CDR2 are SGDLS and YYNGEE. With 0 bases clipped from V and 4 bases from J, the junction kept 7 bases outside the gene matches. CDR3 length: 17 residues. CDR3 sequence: CASSVDPRGFGANVLTF. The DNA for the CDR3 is TGTGCCAGCAGCGTAGACCCCAGGGGGTTCGGGGCCAACGTCCTGACTTTC.